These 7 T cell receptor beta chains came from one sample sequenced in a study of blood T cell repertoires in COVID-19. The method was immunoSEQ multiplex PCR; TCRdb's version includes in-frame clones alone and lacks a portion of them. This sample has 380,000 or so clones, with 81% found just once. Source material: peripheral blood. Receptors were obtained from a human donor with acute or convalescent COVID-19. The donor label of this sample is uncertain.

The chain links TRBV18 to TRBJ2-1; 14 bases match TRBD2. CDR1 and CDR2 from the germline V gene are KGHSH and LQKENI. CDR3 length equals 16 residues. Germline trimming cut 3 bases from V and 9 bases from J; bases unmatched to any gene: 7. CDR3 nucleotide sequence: TGTGCCAGCTCACCCGGGGGACTAGCGGGAGTAAGTGAGCAGTTCTTC. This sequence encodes CASSPGGLAGVSEQFF.

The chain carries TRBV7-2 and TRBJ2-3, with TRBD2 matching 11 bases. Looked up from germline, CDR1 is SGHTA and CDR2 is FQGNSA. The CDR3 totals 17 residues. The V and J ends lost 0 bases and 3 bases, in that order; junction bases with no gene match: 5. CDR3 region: CASSLARLAGTTDTQYF. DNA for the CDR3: TGTGCCAGCAGCTTAGCCCGACTAGCGGGAACGACAGATACGCAGTATTTT.

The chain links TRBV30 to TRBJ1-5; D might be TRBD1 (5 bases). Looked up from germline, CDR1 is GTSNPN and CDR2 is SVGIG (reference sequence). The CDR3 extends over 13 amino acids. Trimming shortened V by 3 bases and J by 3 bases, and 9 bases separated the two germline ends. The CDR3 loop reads CAWSRQHNQPQHF. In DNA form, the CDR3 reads TGTGCCTGGAGCCGACAGCACAATCAGCCCCAGCATTTT.

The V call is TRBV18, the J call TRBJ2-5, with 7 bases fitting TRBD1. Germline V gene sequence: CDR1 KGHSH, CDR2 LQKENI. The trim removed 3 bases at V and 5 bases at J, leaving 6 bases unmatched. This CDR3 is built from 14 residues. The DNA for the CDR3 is TGTGCCAGCTCACCTCGAACAGGGGCGGAGACCCAGTACTTC. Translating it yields CASSPRTGAETQYF.

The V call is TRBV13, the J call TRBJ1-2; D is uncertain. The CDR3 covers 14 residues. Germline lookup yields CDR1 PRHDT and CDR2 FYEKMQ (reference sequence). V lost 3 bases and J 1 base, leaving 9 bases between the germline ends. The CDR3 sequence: CASSLGGLNYGYTF. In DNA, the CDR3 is TGTGCCAGCAGCTTGGGAGGGCTTAACTATGGCTACACCTTC.

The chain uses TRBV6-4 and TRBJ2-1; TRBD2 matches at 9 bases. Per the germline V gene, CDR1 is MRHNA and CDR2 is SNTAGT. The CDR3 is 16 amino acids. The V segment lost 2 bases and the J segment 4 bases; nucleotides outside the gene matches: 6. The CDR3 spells CASSDSAGGGYNEQFF. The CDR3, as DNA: TGTGCCAGCAGTGACAGCGCGGGAGGGGGGTACAATGAGCAGTTCTTC.

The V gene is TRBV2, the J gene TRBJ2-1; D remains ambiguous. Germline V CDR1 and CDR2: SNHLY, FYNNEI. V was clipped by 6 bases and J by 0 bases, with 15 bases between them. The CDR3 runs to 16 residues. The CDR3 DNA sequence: TGTGCCAGCAGCCATCGAGACTTGAGCTCCTACAATGAGCAGTTCTTC. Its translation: CASSHRDLSSYNEQFF.